Detailed here is one T cell receptor (beta chain). The target antigen is unknown. The PCR contained 60 Vbeta and 13 Jbeta primers. Generated by immunoSEQ multiplex PCR, the TCRdb table keeps only in-frame clones and is missing some. The sample lists approximately 97,000 clones; around 85% were seen once. This entry is derived from a study of cytomegalovirus exposure and HLA in healthy donors. Study outcomes and limitations: With later analysis, a missense DCLRE1C variant became linked to TCR beta V- and J-gene trimming. Researchers reportedly found TCR beta sequences accurately predicted most subjects' HLA-A and HLA-B alleles.

V gave up 1 base and J gave up 3 bases; unmatched junction bases: 4. Germline V gene sequence: CDR1 SGHVS, CDR2 FNYEAQ. The CDR3 length is 16 residues. This rearrangement joins TRBV7-6 to TRBJ2-7, with 12 bases lining up with TRBD2. Sequencing input: PBMCs. The source of this sequence is a middle-aged man in good health and CMV-seropositive. CDR3 protein: CASSLGGLAGNYEQYF. CDR3 in DNA: TGTGCCAGCAGCTTAGGGGGACTAGCGGGTAACTACGAGCAGTACTTC. Filled out from reference TRBV7-6 and TRBJ2-7, the complete variable domain reads GAGVSQSPRYKVTKRGQDVALRCDPISGHVSLYWYRQALGQGPEFLTYFNYEAQQDKSGLPNDRFSAERPEGSISTLTIQRTEQRDSAMYRCASSLGGLAGNYEQYFGPGTRLTVT.